The 3 T cell receptor beta chains presented below share a single source sample, sequenced in a study of blood T cell repertoires in COVID-19. Assay: immunoSEQ multiplex PCR; the TCRdb copy retains only in-frame clones and omits some. The sample has 130,000 to 150,000 clones; around 80% are singletons. The specimen sequenced was peripheral blood. Receptors originate from a man between 65 and 79 years old who had recovered from COVID-19.

The rearrangement links TRBV6-4 to TRBJ2-3; D not certain. Germline-derived CDR1 and CDR2 are MRHNA and SNTAGT. V was shortened by 4 bases and J by 2 bases, with 7 bases between the two germline ends. The CDR3 sequence is 13 residues long. CDR3 sequence reads: CASSAVSTDTQYF. The CDR3 coding sequence is TGTGCCAGCAGTGCGGTATCCACAGATACGCAGTATTTT.

The rearrangement links TRBV27 to TRBJ2-4, with D unresolved. The CDR3 is made up of 13 amino acids. V shed 9 bases and J shed 0 bases, with 9 bases lying between them. The germline gives CDR1 MNHEY, CDR2 SMNVEV (reference sequence). CDR3 DNA: TGTGCCAGTGAAAAACTAGCCAAAAACATTCAGTACTTC. It specifies CASEKLAKNIQYF.

The chain employs TRBV4-1 and TRBJ2-7; 7 nucleotides agree with TRBD1. Trimming cost V 1 base and J 2 bases; bases outside gene matches: 5. The CDR3 sequence is 15 residues long. Per germline, CDR1 MGHRA and CDR2 YSYEKL. For the CDR3, the DNA is TGCGCCAGCAGCCAAGCCGACAGGGCCGCCTACGAGCAGTACTTC. Residues: CASSQADRAAYEQYF.